This TCR beta chain was identified during a study of blood T cell repertoires in COVID-19 (dated by TCRdb to about 2020). For the wider study: Samples covering the acute and convalescent phases of COVID-19 were provided by collaborators in the United States, Italy and Spain. Where HLA class I and class II types were available, the types were taken from metadata supplied by the sample provider, not from assay-based typing. The prospective study material was composed of cDNA or gDNA derived from T cells, B-cell-depleted T cells, or PBMCs. The dataset comprised deeply sampled blood TCRbeta repertoires from subjects exposed to, actively infected with, or recovered from COVID-19. Samples came from the ongoing ImmuneRACE study (first 160 participants) plus 1,254 subjects from 6 global collaborators. The repertoires were released in a freely available public database meant as a resource for research on the immune response to SARS-CoV-2. Sample metadata almost always included a de-identified subject ID, COVID-19 status, age in years and sex. Overall study outcomes, separate from this receptor: The amount of clinical and demographic metadata varied by source and participant and was provided uncurated.

One collaborating source in Seattle enrolled patients during active infection and followed them longitudinally through the course of disease. The collaborating institutions used their own protocols to collect whole blood in K2EDTA tubes. For TCRbeta analysis, collaborators shipped samples in one of three forms: frozen whole blood, isolated PBMCs, or DNA extracted from either of those sample types. About this clone itself: No antigen is known for it. The sample holds no much larger clone one base away, and base qualities are not on file.

TCRbeta CDR3 regions were amplified from genomic DNA by means of the immunoSEQ Assay, a bias-controlled multiplex PCR. Under the source paper's analysis protocol: The number of nucleated cells in each sample was estimated by amplification of reference gene primers within the assay. To quantify the absolute abundance of each unique TCRbeta CDR3 rearrangement, sequence reads were collapsed and filtered. Productive Simpson clonality was computed per sample as the square root of Simpson's diversity index over productive rearrangements. TCRdb provides this immuneACCESS table in a form limited to in-frame rearrangements. Some clones are lacking; in checked studies, under half of them reflect an unresolved V gene, and why the rest are absent is not known. V, J and clone size are taken as reported in that table, and D and trimming were inferred from the DNA itself. Here the sample has over 150,000 clones; over 75% occur a single time. The top ten clonotypes cover roughly a sixth of the sample.

This receptor was taken from a man aged 45 to 65 with COVID-19, enrolled during active disease. Source material: peripheral blood.

The CDR3 protein is CASSQYENDEQYF. The sequenced DNA is TGCGCCAGCAGCCAGTACGAGAACGACGAGCAGTACTTC. The chain employs TRBV4-1 and TRBJ2-7, with the D gene not clear enough to name. The trim is 3 bases for V and 5 bases for J, with a gap of 11 bases between the germline ends. Reading from cysteine to phenylalanine, the CDR3 counts 13 amino acids. Kept here is only the CDR3 DNA, which spans 39 bases and is read in frame from base 1. CDR1 MGHRA and CDR2 YSYEKL were looked up in the germline V gene.